This T cell receptor (beta chain) was found in a study of technical replicates of blood from a handful of donors. The data were produced by immunoSEQ multiplex PCR, yet TCRdb's version contains in-frame clones alone and is incomplete. The data contain 75,000 to 95,000 clones, around 94% of them seen just once; the ten biggest clones take up around 0.42%. Germline CDR1 is SGHTA and CDR2 is FQGNSA. V shed 5 bases and J shed 0 bases, with 13 bases lying between them. This CDR3 comprises 15 residues. This chain joins TRBV7-2 and TRBJ1-2; D is perhaps TRBD1 (5 bases). The TCR was taken from a human donor in good health. The sample was T cells isolated from PBMCs. CDR3 nucleotide sequence: TGTGCCAGCAGCCCAACAGGACCCCCTAACTATGGCTACACCTTC. Amino acids: CASSPTGPPNYGYTF.